The next 32 T cell receptor beta chains were all read from a single sample in a study of T cell clonality in common variable immunodeficiency. Sequencing was performed with immunoSEQ multiplex PCR; in TCRdb, only in-frame clones are kept and a portion is missing. The table lists fewer than 75,000 clones, no singletons, with 1.7% in the top ten. The sequenced sample consisted of peripheral blood mononuclear cells. These receptors originate from a person aged 18-70 years in good health.

This clone occurred many times. The observed sequence ends 3 residues before the CDR3 terminus, with the missing tail filled in from the germline J gene. V usage is TRBV4-2 and J usage is TRBJ2-1; a weak D match, TRBD2 (5 bases). V was trimmed by 0 bases and J by 8 bases, leaving 14 bases between them. CDR1 LGHNA and CDR2 YNFKEQ come from the germline V gene. The CDR3 runs to 15 residues. CDR3 bases read: TGTGCCAGCAGCCAAGATCGGGGTGTAAAGGATGAG. Protein: CASSQDRGVKDE. The whole CDR3 reads CASSQDRGVKDEQFF.

This clone showed up many times. The read terminates 3 residues before the CDR3 end, so the remaining end is supplied by the germline J gene. The genes are TRBV12-5 and TRBJ2-2; D is possibly TRBD2 (5 bases). This CDR3 is built from 14 residues. The V gene lost 1 base and the J gene lost 2 bases, with 5 bases spanning the gap. Germline loops: CDR1 LGHNT, CDR2 FRNRAP. The CDR3 region is CASGLGTNTGELFF. The sequenced part of the CDR3 DNA is TGTGCTAGTGGTTTGGGGACTAACACCGGGGAG.

Ten or more counts support this clone. The read ends 3 residues before the CDR3 terminus; that terminus is restored from the germline J gene. This chain joins TRBV28 and TRBJ2-4; TRBD1 aligns across 7 bases. The CDR3 consists of 15 residues. CDR1 is MDHEN and CDR2 is SYDVKM in the germline V gene. CDR3 amino acids: CASRIQGQGNYGQYF. CDR3 DNA, as far as it was read: TGTGCCAGCAGGATACAGGGGCAGGGGAACTATGGT.

This clone showed up many times. The CDR3 goes on 3 residues after the read ends, and that part is filled in from the germline J gene. This sequence joins TRBV6-1 and TRBJ1-5, with 7 bases identical to TRBD1. Germline V gene data show CDR1 as MNHNS and CDR2 as SASEGT. J was trimmed by 1 base and V by 6 bases; bases with no gene match: 6. CDR3 length: 15 amino acids. The CDR3 bases that were read are TGTGCCAGCAGCGAATACAGGGGAAGCAATCAGCCC. This translates into CASSEYRGSNQP. The full CDR3 protein reads CASSEYRGSNQPQHF.

This clone showed up many times. From the germline J gene comes the end of the CDR3, since the read stops 3 residues before it. The chain carries TRBV2 and TRBJ1-6; D is unclear. The V end was cut by 2 bases, the J end by 2 bases, with 10 bases between. Germline values: CDR1 SNHLY, CDR2 FYNNEI. The CDR3 totals 16 residues. Incomplete CDR3 DNA: TGTGCCAGCAGTGAATCGGGCGGGCCCTATAATTCACCC. It specifies CASSESGGPYNSP. In full, the CDR3 is CASSESGGPYNSPLHF.

This clone was detected many times. The sequenced fragment ends 3 residues before the CDR3 boundary, so the rest is inferred from the germline J gene. The V gene is TRBV5-5, the J gene TRBJ1-3; no definite D call. The germline gives CDR1 SGHKS, CDR2 YYEKEE (reference sequence). CDR3 size: 15 residues. Trimming took off 4 bases at V and 0 bases at J, with 11 bases between the two ends. The CDR3 bases that were read are TGTGCCAGCAGCCGTCGGGTTGCCTCTGGAAACACC. Translated, it gives CASSRRVASGNT. The entire CDR3 sequence reads CASSRRVASGNTIYF.

This clone was detected ten times or more. The sequenced CDR3 bases are TGTGCCAGTTTTGGACAGGGCGATCAGCCC. Protein: CASFGQGDQP. The entire CDR3 is CASFGQGDQPQHF. The rearrangement links TRBV19 to TRBJ1-5, with 8 bases lining up with TRBD1. The read stops 3 residues short of the end of the CDR3; the missing end is completed from the germline J gene. Looked up from germline, CDR1 is LNHDA and CDR2 is SQIVND (reference sequence). The CDR3 spans 13 residues. The V gene end was trimmed by 8 bases and the J gene end by 5 bases; junction bases not matched to a gene: 5.

This clone was observed at least ten times. The observed sequence ends 3 residues before the CDR3 terminus, with the missing tail filled in from the germline J gene. V gene TRBV2 combines with J gene TRBJ1-3; TRBD1 agrees at 9 bases. CDR1 is SNHLY, CDR2 FYNNEI, per germline. The CDR3 spans 14 residues. J was trimmed by 4 bases and V by 7 bases; bases with no gene match: 5. This CDR3 is CASTTGGFGNTIYF. The CDR3 DNA, read in part, is TGTGCCAGCACTACAGGGGGCTTCGGAAACACC.

This clone was recorded many times. CDR3 DNA, as far as it was read: TGTGCCAGCAGTCAAACTCCGCAGGGACTCTACGAG. Amino acids: CASSQTPQGLYE. The full CDR3 sequence reads CASSQTPQGLYEQYF. The chain employs TRBV28 and TRBJ2-7; TRBD2 is a possible D gene (6 bases). The read halts 3 residues ahead of the CDR3 end, with the missing end drawn from the germline J gene. Germline V gene lookup returns CDR1 MDHEN and CDR2 SYDVKM. V lost 5 bases, J lost 3 bases, and 17 bases lay in between. The CDR3 runs to 15 residues.

This clone showed up many times. From the germline J gene comes the end of the CDR3, since the read stops 3 residues before it. V usage is TRBV20-1 and J usage is TRBJ2-7; maybe TRBD1 (5 bases). This CDR3 comprises 13 residues. The V end lost 6 bases, the J end lost 6 bases, and 18 bases lay between the germline ends. CDR1 is DFQATT and CDR2 is SNEGSKA in the germline V gene (reference sequence). CDR3 sequence: CSAYKRGDGEQYF. CDR3 bases read: TGCAGTGCCTATAAAAGGGGCGACGGCGAG.

This clone was observed many times. The DNA read from the CDR3 is TGCAGTGCTTACCGGGACAGTTACAATGAG. Translation gives CSAYRDSYNE. The entire CDR3 protein reads CSAYRDSYNEQFF. This chain connects TRBV20-1 to TRBJ2-1; 7 bases are shared with TRBD1. The CDR3 end is not reached by the read, which stops 3 residues before it; the germline J gene fills it in. V was clipped by 5 bases and J by 4 bases; unmatched bases: 5. CDR1 DFQATT and CDR2 SNEGSKA come from the germline V gene (reference sequence). There are 13 residues in the CDR3.

This clone came up many times. The CDR3 is cut off 3 residues early in the read; its end comes from the germline J gene. The chain has TRBV10-3 and TRBJ2-2; 11 positions agree with TRBD2. The V gene end was trimmed by 5 bases and the J gene end by 2 bases; junction bases not matched to a gene: 7. The germline CDR1 and CDR2 sequences are ENHRY and SYGVKD. There are 17 residues in the CDR3. The part of the CDR3 DNA that was read is TGTGCCATCAGTAGGACTAGCGGGCAACCCAACACCGGGGAG. This gives the protein CAISRTSGQPNTGE. The CDR3 reads in full as CAISRTSGQPNTGELFF.

This clone was seen repeatedly, ten times or more. The CDR3 end falls 3 residues outside the read, so it is completed with the germline J gene. The V gene is TRBV14, the J gene TRBJ2-1; TRBD2 agrees at 7 bases. The CDR3 sequence is 16 residues long. V was clipped by 3 bases and J by 4 bases; unmatched bases: 9. Germline V gene lookup returns CDR1 SGHDN and CDR2 FVKESK. Incomplete CDR3 DNA: TGTGCCAGCAGCCAGGTGGTGATAGCGGGTTACAATGAG. Amino acids: CASSQVVIAGYNE. The CDR3 as a whole reads CASSQVVIAGYNEQFF.

This clone appeared many times. The read terminates 3 residues before the CDR3 end, so the remaining end is supplied by the germline J gene. This chain links TRBV5-1 with TRBJ2-2, with 7 bases fitting TRBD2. The CDR3 runs to 14 residues. Germline values: CDR1 SGHRS, CDR2 YFSETQ. The V gene end was trimmed by 4 bases and the J gene end by 8 bases; junction bases not matched to a gene: 8. The sequenced part of the CDR3 DNA is TGCGCCAGCAGCGTCCCTAGCGGAGGGGGGGAG. Translation gives CASSVPSGGGE. The whole CDR3 sequence is CASSVPSGGGELFF.

This clone was recorded at least ten times. CDR3 bases read: TGCAGTGCTAGCCCACGGGACAGGGCTGGAAACACC. It codes for CSASPRDRAGNT. The entire CDR3 protein reads CSASPRDRAGNTIYF. The chain couples TRBV20-1 to TRBJ1-3, with 9 bases that match TRBD1. The read terminates 3 residues before the CDR3 end, so the remaining end is supplied by the germline J gene. J gave up 2 bases and V 3 bases, and 5 bases lay outside the gene matches. The length of the CDR3 is 15 residues. Per germline, CDR1 DFQATT and CDR2 SNEGSKA (reference sequence).

In its sample, this clone was seen many times. The read is 3 residues too short to cover the CDR3 end, so that end is filled in from the germline J gene. This sequence joins TRBV5-1 and TRBJ2-3, with 10 bases aligning to TRBD2. Germline CDR1 and CDR2: SGHRS and YFSETQ. The junction had 11 bases not matched to a gene; V was cut back by 4 bases and J by 3 bases. The CDR3 is made up of 17 amino acids. The CDR3: CASSPLPSGGGTDTQYF. Partial CDR3 DNA: TGCGCCAGCAGCCCACTCCCTAGCGGGGGAGGGACAGATACG.

This clone was recorded many times. The read ends 3 residues shy of where the CDR3 ends; the end is completed using the germline J gene. The chain recombines TRBV6-2 or TRBV6-3 with TRBJ2-1; 9 bases are a match to TRBD2. The CDR3 totals 16 residues. J lost 5 bases, V lost 2 bases, and 7 bases had no gene match. Germline-derived CDR1 and CDR2 are MNHEY and SVGEGT. CDR3 DNA, as far as it was read: TGTGCCAGCAGTTACCAGGGACTAGCAGGCGACAATGAG. This codes for CASSYQGLAGDNE. Given in full, the CDR3 is CASSYQGLAGDNEQFF.

This clone was recorded many times. The observed sequence ends 3 residues before the CDR3 terminus, with the missing tail filled in from the germline J gene. The chain combines TRBV5-1 with TRBJ2-5; TRBD1 matches 8 bases. CDR1 and CDR2 from the germline V gene are SGHRS and YFSETQ. This CDR3 has 15 residues. After removal of 1 base from V and 3 bases from J, the junction contained 5 bases not matched to a gene. The CDR3 DNA, read in part, is TGCGCCAGCAGCTTGTTTCAGGGGGCGAAAGAGACC. Its translation: CASSLFQGAKET. The entire CDR3 reads CASSLFQGAKETQYF.

This clone occurred many times. The read gets to within 3 residues of the CDR3 end, and the germline J gene fills in the rest. The genes are TRBV6-4 and TRBJ2-1, with unresolved D. The length of the CDR3 is 14 residues. V was trimmed by 6 bases and J by 4 bases, leaving 13 bases between them. The germline V gene has CDR1 MRHNA and CDR2 SNTAGT. The CDR3 region is CASSRDLDYNEQFF. The DNA read from the CDR3 is TGTGCCAGCAGCAGAGACCTAGATTACAATGAG.

This clone showed up many times. The missing CDR3 end, 3 residues past where the read stops, is filled in from the germline J gene. V usage is TRBV13 and J usage is TRBJ2-7; tentatively, D is TRBD1 or TRBD2 (5 bases each). V shed 2 bases and J shed 4 bases, with 18 bases lying between them. The CDR3 contains 16 residues. Germline V gene sequence: CDR1 PRHDT, CDR2 FYEKMQ (reference sequence). The CDR3: CASSLLRGRAAYEQYF. CDR3 bases read: TGTGCCAGCAGCTTACTGAGGGGCCGGGCCGCGTACGAG.

This clone has a count of ten or more. The read ends 3 residues early relative to the CDR3; the germline J gene fills the gap. The rearrangement links TRBV6-1 to TRBJ1-5, with D maybe TRBD1 (5 bases). Germline loops: CDR1 MNHNS, CDR2 SASEGT. Trimming left V 2 bases short and J 7 bases short, with 18 bases between. This CDR3 has 16 amino acids. Here the CDR3 reads CASSEKLSGLGQPQHF. The CDR3 bases that were read are TGTGCCAGCAGTGAAAAATTATCAGGGTTAGGACAGCCC.

This clone has ten or more counts. The read finishes 3 residues shy of the CDR3 end, and the germline J gene is used to complete it. The chain carries TRBV12-3 or TRBV12-4 and TRBJ1-1; weak D call: TRBD1 (6 bases). With 7 bases removed from V and 1 base from J, the gap between germline ends came to 13 bases. This CDR3 has 14 amino acids. The CDR3 sequence: CASTPQGPNTEAFF. Incomplete CDR3 DNA: TGTGCCAGCACTCCCCAGGGGCCGAACACTGAA.

In this sample, this clone turned up many times. This CDR3 reads CASSFQGDWGYTF. CDR3 DNA (partial): TGTGCCAGCAGCTTTCAGGGTGATTGGGGC. This chain joins TRBV7-8 and TRBJ1-2, with D perhaps matching TRBD1 (5 bases). The missing CDR3 end, 3 residues past where the read stops, is filled in from the germline J gene. In germline, CDR1 is SGHVS, CDR2 FQNEAQ. The CDR3 has 13 residues.

This clone was detected ten times or more. The read halts 3 residues ahead of the CDR3 end, with the missing end drawn from the germline J gene. The V and J genes are TRBV7-6 and TRBJ2-3; 9 bases match TRBD2. The CDR3 is 17 amino acids. J gave up 6 bases and V 0 bases, and 10 bases lay outside the gene matches. Germline V gene lookup returns CDR1 SGHVS and CDR2 FNYEAQ. CDR3 residues: CASSLASSGGSRDTQYF. The part of the CDR3 DNA that was read is TGTGCCAGCAGCTTAGCTTCGAGCGGGGGGTCCAGGGATACG.

This clone was seen many times. Read sequence stops 3 residues before the CDR3 end, and the germline J gene provides the missing end. This chain connects TRBV9 to TRBJ2-7, with D possibly matching TRBD2 (6 bases). The V end was cut by 4 bases, the J end by 5 bases, with 13 bases between. The germline V gene has CDR1 SGDLS and CDR2 YYNGEE. CDR3 length equals 13 residues. CDR3: CASSPVGGDEQYF. Partial CDR3 DNA: TGTGCCAGCAGCCCCGTCGGGGGAGACGAG. Full variable domain (rest looked up from reference TRBV9 and TRBJ2-7): DSGVTQTPKHLITATGQRVTLRCSPRSGDLSVYWYQQSLDQGLQFLIQYYNGEERAKGNILERFSAQQFPDLHSELNLSSLELGDSALYFCASSPVGGDEQYFGPGTRLTVT.

In this sample, this clone turned up many times. The read ends 3 residues before the CDR3 terminus; that terminus is restored from the germline J gene. V is TRBV5-6 and J is TRBJ1-6; weak D call: TRBD1 (5 bases). V lost 2 bases and J lost 7, with 13 bases in between. Germline assignment: CDR1 SGHDT and CDR2 YYEEEE. This CDR3 has 15 residues. The CDR3 reads CASSFWGGPNSPLHF. The sequenced CDR3 bases are TGTGCCAGCAGCTTTTGGGGGGGACCCAATTCACCC.

This clone was counted at least ten times. The read terminates 3 residues ahead of where the CDR3 ends, so the germline J gene completes it. The chain employs TRBV5-4 and TRBJ2-3; 13 bases match TRBD2. This CDR3 has 16 residues. CDR1 and CDR2 (germline): SGHNT, YYREEE (reference sequence). Trimming took 3 bases from V and 2 from J; bases not matched to a gene: 3. The CDR3: CASSSGTSGATDTQYF. The CDR3 bases that were read are TGTGCCAGCAGCTCAGGGACTAGCGGGGCCACAGATACG.

This clone was seen many times. Coverage ceases 3 residues before the CDR3 finishes, and the germline J gene fills in the end. V gene TRBV4-1 combines with J gene TRBJ2-7, with 9 bases identical to TRBD2. The CDR3 sequence is 18 residues long. Trimming cost V 0 bases and J 6 bases; bases outside gene matches: 15. Per the germline V gene, CDR1 is MGHRA and CDR2 is YSYEKL. CDR3 protein: CASSQDLGGSGGRGEQYF. Partial CDR3 DNA: TGCGCCAGCAGCCAAGATTTGGGCGGTAGCGGGGGCCGGGGCGAG.

This clone was recorded many times. The read stops 3 residues short of the end of the CDR3; the missing end is completed from the germline J gene. V and J are TRBV18 and TRBJ2-7, with 9 nucleotides matching TRBD2. CDR1 and CDR2 from the germline V gene are KGHSH and LQKENI. This CDR3 has 14 amino acids. The trim removed 3 bases at V and 2 bases at J, leaving 2 bases unmatched. Partial CDR3 DNA: TGTGCCAGCTCACCGGGCGGGAGGGCCTACGAG. Protein product: CASSPGGRAYE. The entire CDR3 protein reads CASSPGGRAYEQYF.

This clone appeared many times. With the read ending 3 residues before the CDR3 end, the germline J gene is used to fill in that end. V and J are TRBV11-2 and TRBJ2-3; a weak D match, TRBD2 (7 bases). The germline V gene has CDR1 SGHAT and CDR2 FQNNGV. CDR3 length equals 14 residues. With 2 bases removed from V and 4 bases from J, the gap between germline ends came to 10 bases. CDR3 loop: CASSLWGGPDTQYF. Partial CDR3 DNA: TGTGCCAGCAGCTTATGGGGGGGCCCAGATACG. Complete variable domain (other parts from reference TRBV11-2 and TRBJ2-3): EAGVAQSPRYKIIEKRQSVAFWCNPISGHATLYWYQQILGQGPKLLIQFQNNGVVDDSQLPKDRFSAERLKGVDSTLKIQPAKLEDSAVYLCASSLWGGPDTQYFGPGTRLTVL.

This clone was detected ten times or more. The read terminates 3 residues before the CDR3 end, so the remaining end is supplied by the germline J gene. The chain couples TRBV2 to TRBJ2-2, with a possible D match to TRBD1 (5 bases). The CDR3 contains 14 residues. Looked up from germline, CDR1 is SNHLY and CDR2 is FYNNEI. V lost 2 bases and J lost 4, with 8 bases in between. The CDR3: CASSESGFTGELFF. CDR3 DNA (partial): TGTGCCAGCAGTGAATCAGGGTTCACCGGGGAG.

This clone was found a few times. The read gets to within 3 residues of the CDR3 end, and the germline J gene fills in the rest. V is TRBV7-3 and J is TRBJ1-2; D call uncertain. The CDR3 has 15 amino acids. The germline CDR1 and CDR2 sequences are SGHTA and FQGTGA. CDR3 DNA, as far as it was read: TGTGCCAGCAGCTTAACAACGGGGATATCTTCAGAC. It translates to CASSLTTGISSD. The CDR3, in full, reads CASSLTTGISSDYTF.